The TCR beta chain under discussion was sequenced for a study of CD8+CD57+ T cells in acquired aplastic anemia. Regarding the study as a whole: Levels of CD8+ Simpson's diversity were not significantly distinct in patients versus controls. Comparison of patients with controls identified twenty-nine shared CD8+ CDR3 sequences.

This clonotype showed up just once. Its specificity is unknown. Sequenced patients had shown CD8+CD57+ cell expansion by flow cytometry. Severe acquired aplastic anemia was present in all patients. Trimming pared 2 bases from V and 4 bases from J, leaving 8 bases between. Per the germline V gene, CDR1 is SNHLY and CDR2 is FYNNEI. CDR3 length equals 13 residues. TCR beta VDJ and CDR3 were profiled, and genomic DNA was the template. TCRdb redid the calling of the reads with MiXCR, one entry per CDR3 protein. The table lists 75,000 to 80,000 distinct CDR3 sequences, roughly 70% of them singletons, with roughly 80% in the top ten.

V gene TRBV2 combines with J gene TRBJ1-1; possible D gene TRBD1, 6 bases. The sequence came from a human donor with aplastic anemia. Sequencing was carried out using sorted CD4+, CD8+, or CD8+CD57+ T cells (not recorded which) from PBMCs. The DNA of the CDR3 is TGTGCCAGCAGTGAATACAGGGCCACTGAAGCTTTCTTT. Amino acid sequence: CASSEYRATEAFF.